This record looks at one T cell receptor (beta chain) sequence and its context. This CDR3 is 12 amino acids long. Germline V CDR1 and CDR2: SNHLY, FYNNEI. Deletions cut 7 bases from V and 6 bases from J, with 10 bases between. Next came a second PCR, run for roughly 6 to 11 cycles, which used a sample-barcoded 5' primer along with a J-beta primer mix. TCRdb re-called the 5' RACE reads through MiXCR, storing one row per CDR3 protein. Of 350,000 to 450,000 distinct CDR3 sequences listed, about 52% are singletons. The data stem from a study of blood T cells in healthy people across ages. V gene TRBV2 combines with J gene TRBJ2-1, with TRBD1 as a possible D gene (5 bases). This clonotype was obtained from a man aged 60 to 69 in good health. The sequencing sample was made of blood. This chain's CDR3 is CASNPQGNEQFF. The DNA for the CDR3 is TGTGCCAGCAATCCCCAGGGCAATGAGCAGTTCTTC.